Following are 7 T cell receptor beta chains from one sample sequenced in a study of T cells after yellow fever vaccination. Each CDR3 protein is one row after TCRdb ran MiXCR on the 5' RACE reads. The repertoire holds around 600,000 distinct CDR3 sequences, with about 12% as singletons. This sample comprised PBMCs, obtained on the day of the yellow fever booster vaccination. These receptors originate from a man aged 30 to 39 who received the YFV17D yellow fever vaccine.

The rearrangement joins TRBV6-5 to TRBJ2-7; D perhaps matches TRBD1 (7 bases). With 5 bases removed from V and 4 bases from J, the gap between germline ends came to 15 bases. CDR1 and CDR2 (germline): MNHEY, SVGAGI. The CDR3 sequence is 14 residues long. The CDR3 spells CASSNQGGPYEQYF. CDR3 sequence (DNA): TGTGCCAGCAGTAACCAGGGGGGACCTTACGAGCAGTACTTC.

The genes are TRBV28 and TRBJ1-5; 8 bases are a match to TRBD1. Germline-derived CDR1 and CDR2 are MDHEN and SYDVKM. This CDR3 is 15 amino acids long. With 7 bases clipped from V and 6 bases from J, the junction kept 11 bases outside the gene matches. For the CDR3, the DNA is TGTGCCAGCACCACCGGACAGGGTCCCAGTCAGCCCCAGCATTTT. Translation: CASTTGQGPSQPQHF.

This clonotype occurred a few times. CDR3 in amino acids: CSAQTGGNSPLHF. As DNA, the CDR3 is TGCAGCGCACAGACAGGGGGAAATTCACCCCTCCACTTT. The chain joins TRBV29-1 to TRBJ1-6; 9 bases match TRBD1. The CDR3 has 13 amino acids. V shed 7 bases, J shed 7 bases, and the junction held 5 bases outside the gene matches. Germline CDR1 and CDR2: SQVTM and ANQGSEA.

V usage is TRBV29-1 and J usage is TRBJ2-1, with TRBD2 matching over 11 bases. Germline CDR1 is SQVTM and CDR2 is ANQGSEA. The CDR3 sequence is 15 residues long. V lost 8 bases, J lost 2 bases, and 8 bases stayed unmatched. CDR3 nucleotides: TGCAGCACCCCTTTAGCGGGAGGGACCTACAATGAGCAGTTCTTC. Translating gives CSTPLAGGTYNEQFF.

V is TRBV4-1 and J is TRBJ2-5; 9 nucleotides match TRBD1. The junction had 7 bases not matched to a gene; V was cut back by 0 bases and J by 5 bases. Per germline, CDR1 MGHRA and CDR2 YSYEKL. This CDR3 comprises 16 residues. As DNA, the CDR3 is TGCGCCAGCAGCCAAGAACAGACAGGGGGGTTTGAGACCCAGTACTTC. It translates to CASSQEQTGGFETQYF.

The CDR3 bases are TGCAGTGCTAGAGATTATAAGCCTAGCGGAGACTTCCAAGAGACCCAGTACTTC. Translating gives CSARDYKPSGDFQETQYF. The rearrangement joins TRBV20-1 to TRBJ2-5, with 7 positions matching TRBD2. The V gene's germline CDR1 is DFQATT and CDR2 SNEGSKA (reference sequence). This CDR3 has 18 residues. The junction had 14 bases not matched to a gene; V was cut back by 0 bases and J by 1 base.

The CDR3 DNA reads as TGCGCCAGCAGGGGGGATAACTATGGCTACACCTTC. The encoded protein is CASRGDNYGYTF. The V and J genes are TRBV5-1 and TRBJ1-2, with D perhaps TRBD1 (5 bases). The CDR3 is made up of 12 amino acids. V lost 5 bases and J lost 1, with 6 bases in between. CDR1 is SGHRS, CDR2 YFSETQ, per germline.